This T cell receptor beta chain was sequenced for a study of vaccination and CD4 T cells after COVID-19. Study overall: The cells were exposed to overlapping spike peptides originating from SARS-CoV-2, HCoV-NL63, HCoV-OC43 and HCoV-229E for stimulation. As control conditions, cultures were given either a CEFX pool serving as positive control, an HIV-1 Nef pool, or no peptide at all.

The assay that was used to sequence DNA from cultured CD4+ T cells was the Oncomine TCR Beta short-read assay. TCRdb re-derived calls from the PCR reads in MiXCR, one entry per CDR3 protein. The table shows roughly 8,400 distinct CDR3 sequences, with around 69% occurring only once. The CDR3 is made up of 16 amino acids. Germline CDR1 LNHNV, CDR2 YYDKDF (reference sequence). V lost 0 bases, J lost 0 bases, and 9 bases lay in between. Regarding treatment: approximately 9-day PBMC culture with coronavirus spike peptide pools or control peptides (ViraFEST assay). Spanning March to December 2020, the positive PCR dates came before US Alpha, Beta and Delta variants. Cell culture was performed with about 2 million PBMCs per well in the presence of about 10 IU/ml IL-2 and roughly 9.7 ug/ml peptide pools. Note on this clonotype: The target antigen is unknown.

The TCR originated in a human donor who had recovered from COVID-19. V is TRBV15 and J is TRBJ1-3; D is ambiguous. The sequenced sample consisted of CD4+ T cells from blood, cultured in vitro. DNA of the CDR3: TGTGCCACCAGCAGAGATCGAGGCTCCTCTGGAAACACCATATATTTT. Its protein is CATSRDRGSSGNTIYF.